This T cell receptor (beta chain) was retrieved from a study of blood T cells in healthy people across ages. Study-wide points: More naive CD4+ cells and higher diversity marked long-lived donors relative to aged donors. The study regarded diversity estimates from one million T cells as underestimates. The unknown donor CMV status may have confounded expanded clonotype changes.

The use of a sample-barcoded 5' primer and a J-beta primer mix characterized a second PCR of roughly 6 to 11 cycles. TCRdb independently ran MiXCR on the 5' RACE reads; one entry per CDR3 protein. The profile shows over 950,000 distinct CDR3 sequences, about two fifths of them singletons. This clonotype was found a few times. Antigen specificity is unknown. The sequencing sample was made of blood. This clonotype was sampled from a man between 18 and 29 years old in good health.

The CDR3 loop is CAWRADRGRADTQYF. CDR3 sequence (DNA): TGTGCCTGGAGGGCTGACAGGGGGAGAGCGGATACGCAGTATTTT. The chain employs TRBV30 and TRBJ2-3; TRBD1 agrees at 9 bases. The CDR3 covers 15 residues. V lost 3 bases to trimming and J lost 6 bases; unmatched junction nucleotides: 10. Germline V gene data show CDR1 as GTSNPN and CDR2 as SVGIG (reference sequence).